These 26 T cell receptor beta chains share one sample of origin, sequenced in a study of blood T cell repertoires in COVID-19. Assay: immunoSEQ multiplex PCR; the TCRdb copy retains only in-frame clones and omits some. The table has 200,000 or so clones, 75% to 90% seen once. What was sequenced was PBMCs or T cells enriched from blood (not recorded which). The origin of the receptors is a woman aged 25 to 39 who had been exposed to COVID-19.

The chain has TRBV30 and TRBJ1-2, with 11 bases identical to TRBD1. The ends lost 1 base at V and 6 bases at J; junction bases unmatched: 7. Germline V lookup: CDR1 GTSNPN, CDR2 SVGIG (reference sequence). The CDR3 is 15 residues long. CDR3 amino acids: CAWSGGTGGIHGYTF. The CDR3, as DNA: TGTGCCTGGAGTGGGGGGACAGGGGGTATCCATGGCTACACCTTC.

The CDR3 spells CAIGVRLAERTSTDTQYF. DNA for the CDR3: TGTGCCATCGGAGTGAGGCTAGCGGAGAGGACTAGCACAGATACGCAGTATTTT. J is TRBJ2-3 and V is TRBV10-3; 7 nucleotides match TRBD2. Looked up from germline, CDR1 is ENHRY and CDR2 is SYGVKD. V dropped 8 bases and J dropped 0; count of bases not matched to a gene: 17. The CDR3 runs 18 residues.

In regard to this clone: One junction end disagrees with the germline gene, perhaps due to a read error. The chain links TRBV5-6 to TRBJ2-1; 7 bases are a match to TRBD2. This CDR3 is built from 17 residues. Germline V CDR1 and CDR2: SGHDT, YYEEEE. CDR3 loop: CASSPVSGRYSYNEQFF. The CDR3 coding sequence is TGTGCCAGCAGCCCCGTTAGCGGGCGGTACTCCTACAATGAGCAATTCTTC.

The gene calls are TRBV2 and TRBJ2-7, with a possible D match to TRBD2 (6 bases). This CDR3 has 15 amino acids. The germline CDR1 and CDR2 sequences are SNHLY and FYNNEI. V gave up 6 bases and J gave up 4 bases, with 19 bases separating them. In nucleotides, the CDR3 is TGTGCCAGCAGATCAGCAACGGCGGGAACATACGAGCAGTACTTC. It is translated as CASRSATAGTYEQYF.

The chain is built from TRBV28 and TRBJ2-5; 14 bases fit TRBD2. This CDR3 is built from 15 residues. In germline, CDR1 is MDHEN, CDR2 SYDVKM. The V and J ends lost 8 bases and 5 bases, in that order; junction bases with no gene match: 7. The CDR3 loop reads CASRLAGGPYETQYF. Written as DNA, the CDR3 is TGTGCCAGCCGACTAGCGGGAGGGCCCTATGAGACCCAGTACTTC.

The chain couples TRBV12-5 to TRBJ2-1; D might be TRBD2 (6 bases). Germline-derived CDR1 and CDR2 are LGHNT and FRNRAP. V shed 0 bases and J shed 5 bases, with 8 bases lying between them. This CDR3 is built from 14 residues. The CDR3 reads CASGLVPGDNEQFF. In nucleotides, the CDR3 is TGTGCTAGTGGTTTGGTACCGGGGGACAATGAGCAGTTCTTC.

The V gene is TRBV7-9, the J gene TRBJ2-7, with 8 bases identical to TRBD1. Germline V gene sequence: CDR1 SEHNR, CDR2 FQNEAQ (reference sequence). The CDR3 spans 15 residues. The trim removed 6 bases at V and 2 bases at J, leaving 9 bases unmatched. The CDR3 DNA sequence: TGTGCCAGCAGTCGTCGAGGACAGGGTCCCTACGAGCAGTACTTC. Its translation: CASSRRGQGPYEQYF. The complete variable domain, with remaining parts taken from reference TRBV7-9 and TRBJ2-7, reads DTGVSQNPRHKITKRGQNVTFRCDPISEHNRLYWYRQTLGQGPEFLTYFQNEAQLEKSRLLSDRFSAERPKGSFSTLEIQRTEQGDSAMYLCASSRRGQGPYEQYFGPGTRLTVT.

The chain combines TRBV6-6 with TRBJ1-1; perhaps TRBD1 as D (5 bases). V was pared by 2 bases and J by 12 bases, with 22 bases between. The CDR3 runs to 15 residues. CDR1 MNHNY and CDR2 SVGAGI come from the germline V gene (reference sequence). DNA of the CDR3: TGTGCCAGCAGTTACAGGGTGGACACCCAACCCACCCCTTTCTTT. Translating it yields CASSYRVDTQPTPFF.

The rearrangement uses TRBV24-1 and TRBJ2-1, with TRBD2 matching 7 bases. The CDR3 runs 18 residues. The germline V gene encodes CDR1 KGHDR and CDR2 SFDVKD. With V trimmed by 4 bases and J by 2 bases, 13 bases remained unmatched. CDR3 nucleotide sequence: TGTGCCACCAGTGACCGATTCCGGGATCGGGGGGCCTACAATGAGCAGTTCTTC. Translation gives CATSDRFRDRGAYNEQFF.

This clone was picked up one time. J is TRBJ2-7 and V is TRBV14, with TRBD2 identical over 8 bases. V trimming: 4 bases; J trimming: 2 bases; junction bases outside the gene matches: 10. The CDR3 consists of 16 residues. Germline assignment: CDR1 SGHDN and CDR2 FVKESK. The CDR3 coding sequence is TGTGCCAGCAGCCTCCGCGGGGGGCAGAAAGCCTACGAGCAGTACTTC. Translating it yields CASSLRGGQKAYEQYF.

V gene TRBV6-5 combines with J gene TRBJ1-1, with D uncertain. Germline V gene sequence: CDR1 MNHEY, CDR2 SVGAGI. The CDR3 is 12 amino acids. Trimming took off 6 bases at V and 7 bases at J, with 12 bases between the two ends. In nucleotides, the CDR3 is TGTGCCAGCAGAGGGTCGGAGGGTGAAGCTTTCTTT. Protein sequence: CASRGSEGEAFF.

V usage is TRBV20-1 and J usage is TRBJ2-1; TRBD2 matches at 7 bases. The V and J ends lost 3 bases and 0 bases, in that order; junction bases with no gene match: 14. From germline, CDR1 is DFQATT and CDR2 SNEGSKA (reference sequence). This CDR3 contains 18 residues. The CDR3 here is CSASRWAAGVSSYNEQFF. For the CDR3, the DNA is TGCAGTGCTAGTAGGTGGGCGGCGGGAGTAAGCTCCTACAATGAGCAGTTCTTC.

The chain has TRBV12-5 and TRBJ2-5, with a weak D call TRBD2 (6 bases). The CDR3 extends over 15 amino acids. Germline V gene sequence: CDR1 LGHNT, CDR2 FRNRAP. V was clipped by 2 bases and J by 5 bases, with 15 bases between them. CDR3 DNA: TGTGCTAGTGGTTTGAGGTCTGGACGGGAGGAGACCCAGTACTTC. Translated, it gives CASGLRSGREETQYF.

V and J are TRBV5-5 and TRBJ2-3; unclear D gene. With 4 bases removed from V and 0 bases from J, the gap between germline ends came to 15 bases. The CDR3 loop spans 16 amino acids. Germline-derived CDR1 and CDR2 are SGHKS and YYEKEE (reference sequence). The CDR3 DNA sequence: TGTGCCAGCAGCCCGCTGGGTAGCCCGAGCACAGATACGCAGTATTTT. It translates to CASSPLGSPSTDTQYF.

The chain employs TRBV6-5 and TRBJ2-7; 12 nucleotides line up with TRBD1. CDR3 length equals 14 residues. The V gene's germline CDR1 is MNHEY and CDR2 SVGAGI. The ends lost 2 bases at V and 6 bases at J; junction bases unmatched: 2. CDR3 amino acids: CASSYRDRGREQYF. CDR3 coding DNA: TGTGCCAGCAGTTACCGGGACAGGGGGCGCGAGCAGTACTTC.

The V call is TRBV2, the J call TRBJ1-1, with D uncertain. The CDR3 consists of 10 residues. Germline loops: CDR1 SNHLY, CDR2 FYNNEI. Trimming removed 8 bases from V and 6 bases from J, with 7 bases in between. The CDR3 coding sequence is TGTGCCAGCTTAGTGGCTGAAGCTTTCTTT. Its protein product is CASLVAEAFF.

The chain uses TRBV2 and TRBJ2-2, with 15 bases that match TRBD2. Per the germline V gene, CDR1 is SNHLY and CDR2 is FYNNEI. The J segment lost 8 bases and the V segment lost 8 bases, leaving 3 bases of the junction unmatched. CDR3 length: 14 amino acids. The CDR3 sequence: CASVGLAGGGELFF. DNA of the CDR3: TGTGCCAGCGTGGGACTAGCGGGAGGTGGGGAGCTGTTTTTT. The whole variable domain, remainder taken from reference TRBV2 and TRBJ2-2, is EPEVTQTPSHQVTQMGQEVILRCVPISNHLYFYWYRQILGQKVEFLVSFYNNEISEKSEIFDDQFSVERPDGSNFTLKIRSTKLEDSAMYFCASVGLAGGGELFFGEGSRLTVL.

Comment on this clone: A junction end diverges from the germline sequence, so it may reflect a read error. This sequence joins TRBV6-5 and TRBJ2-7, with unresolved D. The CDR3 runs 11 residues. CDR1 MNHEY and CDR2 SVGAGI come from the germline V gene. The CDR3 bases are TGTGCCAGCAGTCACTCCTACGAGCAGTACTTC. It is translated as CASSHSYEQYF.

The chain recombines TRBV27 with TRBJ1-2, with D uncertain. Trimming took 5 bases from V and 8 from J, leaving 15 bases between them. The CDR3 runs 13 residues. Germline values: CDR1 MNHEY, CDR2 SMNVEV (reference sequence). The CDR3 coding sequence is TGTGCCAGCAGTACCCCAGCGGAGCGGGGCTACACCTTC. The encoded protein is CASSTPAERGYTF.

This chain joins TRBV4-2 and TRBJ2-1; TRBD1 is a possible D gene (6 bases). The CDR3 loop spans 16 amino acids. The germline CDR1 and CDR2 sequences are LGHNA and YNFKEQ. The ends were cut back, 0 bases at V and 1 base at J, with 10 bases in the middle. CDR3 in amino acids: CASSQDFTGSYNEQFF. The CDR3 nucleotides are TGTGCCAGCAGCCAAGATTTTACAGGGTCCTACAATGAGCAGTTCTTC.

CDR3 protein: CASSISRGGTEAFF. Here the CDR3 DNA reads TGTGCCAGTAGTATTTCGAGGGGGGGCACTGAAGCTTTCTTT. V is TRBV19 and J is TRBJ1-1; TRBD1 might be the D (6 bases). The ends were cut back, 3 bases at V and 4 bases at J, with 12 bases in the middle. The CDR3 consists of 14 residues. Germline CDR1 LNHDA, CDR2 SQIVND (reference sequence).

The V gene is TRBV19, the J gene TRBJ1-4; possibly TRBD1 for D (5 bases). CDR1 LNHDA and CDR2 SQIVND come from the germline V gene (reference sequence). The CDR3 is 15 amino acids. The germline V and J ends were trimmed by 5 bases and 8 bases, with 18 bases remaining between them. The CDR3 nucleotides are TGTGCCAGTAGTTTATACCAGGGATCAGTGGAAAAACTGTTTTTT. Residues: CASSLYQGSVEKLFF.

The chain recombines TRBV19 with TRBJ2-1, with TRBD2 as a possible D gene (6 bases). The V gene's germline CDR1 is LNHDA and CDR2 SQIVND (reference sequence). Between the trimmed V and J ends, which lost 3 bases and 1 base, there was a span of 10 bases. The CDR3 length is 15 residues. The CDR3 here is CASSIWGVSYNEQFF. The CDR3 region has the DNA TGTGCCAGTAGTATTTGGGGGGTATCCTACAATGAGCAGTTCTTC.

This chain uses TRBV14 with TRBJ2-7, with TRBD1 as a possible D gene (5 bases). V lost 3 bases and J 6 bases, leaving 6 bases between the germline ends. The CDR3 spans 11 residues. Germline loops: CDR1 SGHDN, CDR2 FVKESK. The CDR3 nucleotides read TGTGCCAGCAGCCAGGGGCTCGAGCAGTACTTC. Its translation: CASSQGLEQYF. The variable domain in full, with the rest retrieved from reference TRBV14 and TRBJ2-7, is EAGVTQFPSHSVIEKGQTVTLRCDPISGHDNLYWYRRVMGKEIKFLLHFVKESKQDESGMPNNRFLAERTGGTYSTLKVQPAELEDSGVYFCASSQGLEQYFGPGTRLTVT.

This rearrangement joins TRBV5-1 to TRBJ1-3; D call uncertain. V was clipped by 6 bases and J by 1 base, with 8 bases between them. Germline CDR1 and CDR2: SGHRS and YFSETQ. This CDR3 is built from 13 residues. This CDR3 reads CASTPESGNTIYF. The CDR3 DNA reads as TGCGCCAGCACTCCGGAGTCTGGAAACACCATATATTTT.

V and J are TRBV25-1 and TRBJ2-6, with D hard to call. Germline CDR1 reads MGHDK; CDR2 reads SYGVNS. Trimming cost V 8 bases and J 1 base, with 6 bases left between them. This CDR3 spans 13 amino acids. CDR3 DNA sequence: TGTGCCAGCTCAGGTTCTGGGGCCAACGTCCTGACTTTC. This sequence encodes CASSGSGANVLTF.